This TCR beta chain derives from a study of cytomegalovirus exposure and HLA in healthy donors. General study results and limits: There were a few CMV-associated chains whose specificity for CMV antigens was confirmed in vitro.

Concerning this clone itself: Its antigen is not identified.

Using immunoSEQ multiplex PCR, the repertoire was profiled, and TCRdb retains in-frame clones only, with some absent. The sample records around 190,000 clones, more than 75% being singletons. Source material: PBMCs. The receptor comes from a woman aged 18-35 years in good health and CMV-seronegative.

CDR3 DNA: TGTGCCAGTAGTATAAGGGCAGGGGACTACGAGCAGTACTTC. This codes for CASSIRAGDYEQYF. The V gene is TRBV19, the J gene TRBJ2-7, with a tentative D call TRBD1 (6 bases). Trimming left V 2 bases short and J 3 bases short, with 11 bases between. The CDR3 runs 14 residues. The germline V gene encodes CDR1 LNHDA and CDR2 SQIVND (reference sequence).